This entry lists 31 T cell receptor beta chains sequenced from one sample in a study of shared clonotypes between healthy human individuals (dated by TCRdb to about 2020). Library generation was performed with the immunoSEQ multiplex PCR assay. What TCRdb holds here is the immuneACCESS table cut down to in-frame rearrangements. Part of the clones is not present; checked against another copy, under half of the missing clones reflect an unresolved V gene, and the others are unexplained. The sample includes about 2.4 million clones, with 80% to 95% observed a single time. The ten most abundant clones make up roughly 0.36% of the sample. Sequencing was carried out using naive CD4+ T cells from PBMCs. Explained via the paper, the cell subset or site label denotes: CD45RA+ positively selected. Source of these receptors: a man between 18 and 35 years old in good health. Some clones in this sample may be carry-over from other donors' samples.

V usage is TRBV4-2 and J usage is TRBJ2-1; 9 nucleotides line up with TRBD2. Germline values: CDR1 LGHNA, CDR2 YNFKEQ. V shed 0 bases and J 1 base; nucleotides not matched to a gene: 7. The CDR3 loop spans 18 amino acids. The CDR3 loop is CASSQEPIAGASYNEQFF. The CDR3 DNA is TGTGCCAGCAGCCAAGAACCGATAGCGGGAGCATCCTACAATGAGCAGTTCTTC.

This sequence joins TRBV11-2 and TRBJ1-1, with a tentative D call TRBD1 (5 bases). The CDR3 extends over 16 amino acids. CDR1 is SGHAT, CDR2 FQNNGV, per germline. The V end lost 1 base, the J end lost 1 base, and 13 bases lay between the germline ends. Written as DNA, the CDR3 is TGTGCCAGCAGCTTAGTCAAGGGGCAGACGAACACTGAAGCTTTCTTT. It is translated as CASSLVKGQTNTEAFF.

This chain uses TRBV28 with TRBJ2-7; D might be TRBD1 or TRBD2, each matching 5 bases. Trimming took off 6 bases at V and 0 bases at J, with 15 bases between the two ends. Germline V CDR1 and CDR2: MDHEN, SYDVKM. The CDR3 has 15 residues. CDR3 nucleotides: TGTGCCAGCAGGCCCGGGACGGTGAGCTCCTACGAGCAGTACTTC. The encoded protein is CASRPGTVSSYEQYF.

J is TRBJ2-5 and V is TRBV9, with D perhaps TRBD1 (5 bases). The germline gives CDR1 SGDLS, CDR2 YYNGEE. This CDR3 is built from 14 residues. Trimming stripped 1 base from V and 1 base from J, with 8 bases between. The CDR3 coding sequence is TGTGCCAGCAGCGTATCAGGGTCCCAAGAGACCCAGTACTTC. This encodes CASSVSGSQETQYF.

The rearrangement joins TRBV7-2 to TRBJ1-2; TRBD1 might be the D (5 bases). The CDR3 sequence is 10 residues long. Germline V gene data show CDR1 as SGHTA and CDR2 as FQGNSA. V was pared by 9 bases and J by 14 bases, with 16 bases between. Here the CDR3 DNA reads TGTGCCAGTCGAGGGGACCCCTTTACCTTC. Amino acids: CASRGDPFTF. Supplemented by reference TRBV7-2 and TRBJ1-2, the full variable domain reads GAGVSQSPSNKVTEKGKDVELRCDPISGHTALYWYRQSLGQGLEFLIYFQGNSAPDKSGLPSDRFSAERTGGSVSTLTIQRTQQEDSAVYLCASRGDPFTFGSGTRLTVV.

Comments on this clone: Other DNA sequences in this specimen translate into the identical CDR3. The chain couples TRBV6-1 to TRBJ1-2, with D perhaps matching TRBD1 (5 bases). The V gene lost 0 bases and the J gene lost 1 base, with 9 bases spanning the gap. This CDR3 is 15 amino acids long. Germline lookup yields CDR1 MNHNS and CDR2 SASEGT. The CDR3: CASSEAQGGNYGYTF. The CDR3 nucleotides are TGTGCCAGCAGTGAAGCGCAGGGAGGTAACTATGGCTACACCTTC.

A few counts support this clone. The identical CDR3 is also encoded by other nucleotide sequences in the sample. The chain uses TRBV4-3 and TRBJ1-2, with TRBD1 identical over 9 bases. CDR1 is LGHNA, CDR2 YSLEER, per germline. CDR3 size: 13 residues. V was clipped by 1 base and J by 8 bases; unmatched bases: 2. The CDR3 loop reads CASSQGQGGGYTF. For the CDR3, the DNA is TGCGCCAGCAGCCAAGGACAGGGGGGCGGCTACACCTTC.

The chain combines TRBV28 with TRBJ1-5; D is unresolved. V was trimmed by 5 bases and J by 13 bases, leaving 24 bases between them. The CDR3 is 15 amino acids. Germline-derived CDR1 and CDR2 are MDHEN and SYDVKM. The CDR3 protein is CASSRNFTPGKPQHF. The CDR3 DNA reads TGTGCCAGCAGTCGAAACTTCACTCCGGGTAAACCTCAGCATTTT.

This chain connects TRBV6-4 to TRBJ2-4; D gene unclear. This CDR3 has 15 residues. V lost 3 bases and J lost 3, with 12 bases in between. From germline, CDR1 is MRHNA and CDR2 SNTAGT. CDR3 amino acids: CASSEGGASKNIQYF. CDR3 nucleotides: TGTGCCAGCAGTGAGGGCGGAGCGAGCAAAAACATTCAGTACTTC.

This clone was counted once. The chain couples TRBV29-1 to TRBJ1-5; D might be TRBD1 (5 bases). The CDR3 length is 14 residues. Trimming took 5 bases from V and 0 from J, leaving 11 bases between them. Germline CDR1 SQVTM, CDR2 ANQGSEA. CDR3 coding DNA: TGCAGCGTTTCAGGGCTCTATAGCAATCAGCCCCAGCATTTT. It translates to CSVSGLYSNQPQHF.

The V call is TRBV27, the J call TRBJ1-4, with 7 positions matching TRBD1. Trimming removed 5 bases from V and 4 bases from J; junction bases left unmatched: 13. CDR3 length: 17 amino acids. CDR1 is MNHEY, CDR2 SMNVEV, per germline (reference sequence). CDR3 in DNA: TGTGCCAGCAGTCTAACCCCCGACAGGGTGGATAATGAAAAACTGTTTTTT. This encodes CASSLTPDRVDNEKLFF.

The V call is TRBV4-1, the J call TRBJ1-4; D gene unclear. The CDR3 sequence is 16 residues long. The germline CDR1 and CDR2 sequences are MGHRA and YSYEKL. Trimming removed 6 bases from V and 0 bases from J, with 14 bases in between. The CDR3 DNA reads as TGCGCCAGCAGGGAGGGTGCCCCCGCAACTAATGAAAAACTGTTTTTT. This sequence encodes CASREGAPATNEKLFF.

The chain links TRBV7-9 to TRBJ2-1; D is ambiguous. The ends were cut back, 0 bases at V and 10 bases at J, with 13 bases in the middle. The CDR3 loop spans 14 amino acids. Germline CDR1 SEHNR, CDR2 FQNEAQ (reference sequence). The CDR3 region has the DNA TGTGCCAGCAGCTTAGCTTTTCAAAGAGGAGAGCAGTTCTTC. Its protein product is CASSLAFQRGEQFF.

This clone was found a few times. J is TRBJ2-7 and V is TRBV5-5, with no clear D. V dropped 2 bases and J dropped 0 bases, with 12 bases sitting between them. The CDR3 contains 15 residues. Germline assignment: CDR1 SGHKS and CDR2 YYEKEE (reference sequence). This CDR3 reads CASSFGPASSYEQYF. The CDR3 DNA sequence: TGTGCCAGCAGCTTTGGCCCAGCGTCCTCCTACGAGCAGTACTTC.

This clone was recorded only once. The chain is built from TRBV6-1 and TRBJ2-2, with D perhaps TRBD1 (5 bases). The germline V gene has CDR1 MNHNS and CDR2 SASEGT. V was pared by 7 bases and J by 5 bases, with 14 bases between. The CDR3 loop spans 14 amino acids. CDR3 DNA sequence: TGTGCCAGCATAGGCAGGGCTTCGACCGGGGAGCTGTTTTTT. This sequence encodes CASIGRASTGELFF.

This clone appeared a few times. CDR3 sequence reads: CASSFSGPNTEAFF. The DNA for the CDR3 is TGTGCCAGCAGCTTTTCGGGGCCAAACACTGAAGCTTTCTTT. The chain couples TRBV9 to TRBJ1-1, with a possible D match to TRBD1 (5 bases). The CDR3 spans 14 residues. V was cut by 4 bases and J by 2 bases, with 12 bases left in between. Germline lookup yields CDR1 SGDLS and CDR2 YYNGEE.

This rearrangement joins TRBV18 to TRBJ1-5; D gene ambiguous. CDR1 is KGHSH and CDR2 is LQKENI in the germline V gene. The CDR3 consists of 14 residues. The ends were cut back, 0 bases at V and 9 bases at J, with 12 bases in the middle. The CDR3: CASSPPPGSVPQHF. CDR3 DNA sequence: TGTGCCAGCTCACCACCGCCGGGAAGCGTGCCCCAGCATTTT.

The chain combines TRBV5-1 with TRBJ2-7; 11 nucleotides line up with TRBD2. Germline CDR1 is SGHRS and CDR2 is YFSETQ. This CDR3 has 15 amino acids. Trimming cost V 2 bases and J 6 bases; bases outside gene matches: 7. The CDR3 bases are TGCGCCAGCAGCTTAACTAGCGGGAGCACGGGCGAGCAGTACTTC. This sequence encodes CASSLTSGSTGEQYF.

This rearrangement joins TRBV14 to TRBJ1-2; D is unclear. Germline CDR1 reads SGHDN; CDR2 reads FVKESK. V lost 3 bases and J 4 bases, leaving 3 bases between the germline ends. The CDR3 totals 11 residues. The CDR3 nucleotides are TGTGCCAGCAGCCAGGGCTATGGCTACACCTTC. This translates into CASSQGYGYTF.

The genes are TRBV7-8 and TRBJ2-5, with D possibly being TRBD1 (5 bases). V was clipped by 8 bases and J by 4 bases, with 17 bases between them. Germline V gene data show CDR1 as SGHVS and CDR2 as FQNEAQ. The CDR3 runs to 14 residues. CDR3 protein: CASGDRFKRETQYF. As DNA, the CDR3 is TGTGCCAGCGGCGACAGATTTAAGCGAGAGACCCAGTACTTC.

The sample holds a few counts of this clone. The genes are TRBV28 and TRBJ1-1; D remains unclear. Germline assignment: CDR1 MDHEN and CDR2 SYDVKM. The V and J ends lost 2 bases and 10 bases respectively, with 8 bases between them. The CDR3 runs to 11 residues. The CDR3 DNA reads as TGTGCCAGCAGTTTAGTCGGGAGAGCTTTCTTT. Protein product: CASSLVGRAFF.

V and J are TRBV5-1 and TRBJ2-7; tentative D call: TRBD2 (5 bases). V shed 0 bases and J shed 6 bases, with 16 bases lying between them. The CDR3 runs 15 residues. Per germline, CDR1 SGHRS and CDR2 YFSETQ. This chain's CDR3 is CASSLGLLVAREQYF. The CDR3 DNA sequence: TGCGCCAGCAGCTTGGGCCTACTAGTTGCGCGCGAGCAGTACTTC.

A word on this clone: This sample also contains other DNA sequences that code for the same CDR3. The chain links TRBV5-1 to TRBJ1-1; D unresolved. V lost 4 bases and J lost 5, with 15 bases in between. Per germline, CDR1 SGHRS and CDR2 YFSETQ. The length of the CDR3 is 14 residues. As DNA, the CDR3 is TGCGCCAGCAGCAGGCAAGGGCGGGGTACTGAAGCTTTCTTT. Encoded protein: CASSRQGRGTEAFF.

The chain couples TRBV5-4 to TRBJ2-1; TRBD2 agrees at 8 bases. The germline V gene encodes CDR1 SGHNT and CDR2 YYREEE (reference sequence). Trimming took 2 bases from V and 6 from J; bases not matched to a gene: 10. This CDR3 spans 16 amino acids. CDR3 protein: CASSFGGGSLSNEQFF. As DNA, the CDR3 is TGTGCCAGCAGCTTCGGGGGGGGTAGTCTTTCCAATGAGCAGTTCTTC. Looking up the rest from reference TRBV5-4 and TRBJ2-1 gives the full variable domain: ETGVTQSPTHLIKTRGQQVTLRCSSQSGHNTVSWYQQALGQGPQFIFQYYREEENGRGNFPPRFSGLQFPNYSSELNVNALELDDSALYLCASSFGGGSLSNEQFFGPGTRLTVL.

The chain couples TRBV18 to TRBJ1-2; D remains ambiguous. Trimming took off 3 bases at V and 8 bases at J, with 13 bases between the two ends. The CDR3 runs to 13 residues. The germline V gene encodes CDR1 KGHSH and CDR2 LQKENI. CDR3 in amino acids: CASSPGTVWGYTF. In DNA form, the CDR3 reads TGTGCCAGCTCACCGGGCACCGTCTGGGGCTACACCTTC.

Details on this clone: The same CDR3 also results from other DNA sequences found in this sample. V and J are TRBV7-2 and TRBJ2-1; D possibly matches TRBD1 or TRBD2 (5 bases each). There are 15 residues in the CDR3. Germline V gene sequence: CDR1 SGHTA, CDR2 FQGNSA. Trimming removed 3 bases from V and 0 bases from J, with 9 bases in between. CDR3 bases: TGTGCCAGCAGCTTGTCAGGGAGCTCCTACAATGAGCAGTTCTTC. Translated, it gives CASSLSGSSYNEQFF. Full variable domain (missing parts from reference TRBV7-2 and TRBJ2-1): GAGVSQSPSNKVTEKGKDVELRCDPISGHTALYWYRQSLGQGLEFLIYFQGNSAPDKSGLPSDRFSAERTGGSVSTLTIQRTQQEDSAVYLCASSLSGSSYNEQFFGPGTRLTVL.

The table lists this clone with a count of one. The chain recombines TRBV7-3 with TRBJ2-2, with D hard to call. Trimming removed 6 bases from V and 1 base from J, with 9 bases in between. Per the germline V gene, CDR1 is SGHTA and CDR2 is FQGTGA. The CDR3 is 14 residues long. In nucleotides, the CDR3 is TGTGCCAGCAGGAAGATCCAGAACACCGGGGAGCTGTTTTTT. It codes for CASRKIQNTGELFF. The full variable domain, rest sourced from reference TRBV7-3 and TRBJ2-2, is GAGVSQTPSNKVTEKGKYVELRCDPISGHTALYWYRQSLGQGPEFLIYFQGTGAADDSGLPNDRFFAVRPEGSVSTLKIQRTERGDSAVYLCASRKIQNTGELFFGEGSRLTVL.

The V and J genes are TRBV19 and TRBJ2-1, with 12 bases matching TRBD2. The ends lost 4 bases at V and 10 bases at J; junction bases unmatched: 11. The CDR3 is made up of 16 amino acids. Germline values: CDR1 LNHDA, CDR2 SQIVND (reference sequence). The CDR3 DNA reads as TGTGCCAGTAGTACAAGGACTAGCGGGGCGTACAGAGAGCAGTTCTTC. Its translation is CASSTRTSGAYREQFF.

The chain recombines TRBV29-1 with TRBJ1-3; no reliable D call. V lost 1 base and J lost 9, with 10 bases in between. The CDR3 contains 12 residues. Germline CDR1 SQVTM, CDR2 ANQGSEA. The CDR3 nucleotides are TGCAGCGTTGAAGGGCAGATGGGCACCATATATTTT. As protein: CSVEGQMGTIYF.

The J gene is TRBJ2-7, the V gene TRBV28; TRBD2 aligns across 7 bases. V dropped 10 bases and J dropped 2; count of bases not matched to a gene: 11. Germline V gene sequence: CDR1 MDHEN, CDR2 SYDVKM. The CDR3 has 14 amino acids. In nucleotides, the CDR3 is TGTGCCACCTTAAGCCGGGAGGCCACCTACGAGCAGTACTTC. This sequence encodes CATLSREATYEQYF.

The rearrangement uses TRBV7-3 and TRBJ2-7; TRBD2 matches 9 bases. Germline lookup yields CDR1 SGHTA and CDR2 FQGTGA. The junction had 23 bases not matched to a gene; V was cut back by 5 bases and J by 3 bases. The CDR3 covers 20 residues. The CDR3 DNA is TGTGCCAGCAGCCGCAACTCACCGCAACAAGGTAGACTAGCGGTCTACGAGCAGTACTTC. It codes for CASSRNSPQQGRLAVYEQYF.